The 20 T cell receptor beta chains below all came from one sample that was sequenced in a study of blood T cell repertoires in COVID-19. Sequencing used immunoSEQ multiplex PCR; TCRdb keeps in-frame clones, though not all of them. The sample yields 400,000 or so clones, more than 80% seen once. Sequenced input: PBMCs or T cells enriched from blood (not recorded which). The receptors were sampled from a man aged 30-40 years who had recovered from COVID-19.

V is TRBV28 and J is TRBJ1-3; tentatively, D is TRBD1 (6 bases). This CDR3 is 18 amino acids long. V was clipped by 2 bases and J by 0 bases, with 17 bases between them. The germline V gene has CDR1 MDHEN and CDR2 SYDVKM. CDR3 region: CASSLLGPGQPSGNTIYF. Here the CDR3 DNA reads TGTGCCAGCAGTTTACTCGGGCCGGGACAACCCTCTGGAAACACCATATATTTT.

The chain joins TRBV7-2 to TRBJ1-2; 10 bases are a match to TRBD1. The junction had 14 bases not matched to a gene; V was cut back by 5 bases and J by 8 bases. CDR3 length: 16 residues. CDR1 and CDR2 (germline): SGHTA, FQGNSA. The CDR3 protein is CASSPLTGGSLRGYTF. The CDR3 DNA follows: TGTGCCAGCAGCCCTTTGACAGGGGGCTCTCTTCGGGGCTACACCTTC.

This rearrangement joins TRBV19 to TRBJ2-7, with 9 nucleotides matching TRBD1. After removal of 4 bases from V and 5 bases from J, the junction contained 9 bases not matched to a gene. CDR3 length: 15 amino acids. Per the germline V gene, CDR1 is LNHDA and CDR2 is SQIVND (reference sequence). The CDR3 region has the DNA TGTGCCAGTAGTAGAACCGGGACAGGGATGAACGAGCAGTACTTC. Residues: CASSRTGTGMNEQYF.

The rearrangement uses TRBV5-1 and TRBJ2-2; D uncertain. V lost 4 bases and J lost 6, with 16 bases in between. CDR1 and CDR2 from the germline V gene are SGHRS and YFSETQ. This CDR3 comprises 15 residues. The CDR3 nucleotides are TGCGCCAGCAGCCTAGTCCCCAGCGCAGCCGGGGAGCTGTTTTTT. Its protein product is CASSLVPSAAGELFF. Complete variable domain (other parts from reference TRBV5-1 and TRBJ2-2): KAGVTQTPRYLIKTRGQQVTLSCSPISGHRSVSWYQQTPGQGLQFLFEYFSETQRNKGNFPGRFSGRQFSNSRSEMNVSTLELGDSALYLCASSLVPSAAGELFFGEGSRLTVL.

The V call is TRBV7-2, the J call TRBJ2-2; D is perhaps TRBD2 (5 bases). Per germline, CDR1 SGHTA and CDR2 FQGNSA. This CDR3 contains 15 residues. V lost 5 bases and J 4 bases, leaving 14 bases between the germline ends. CDR3 sequence reads: CASSPKTTTTGELFF. The CDR3 bases are TGTGCCAGCAGCCCCAAGACTACCACCACCGGGGAGCTGTTTTTT.

The gene calls are TRBV7-2 and TRBJ2-1; TRBD2 matches 13 bases. CDR1 is SGHTA, CDR2 FQGNSA, per germline. Trimming cost V 1 base and J 10 bases; bases outside gene matches: 4. This CDR3 comprises 15 residues. The chain's CDR3 is CASSLEGLAGREQFF. CDR3 coding DNA: TGTGCCAGCAGCTTAGAGGGACTAGCGGGAAGGGAGCAGTTCTTC.

V is TRBV19 and J is TRBJ1-5; 11 bases are a match to TRBD1. Looked up from germline, CDR1 is LNHDA and CDR2 is SQIVND (reference sequence). The CDR3 covers 13 residues. The V segment lost 6 bases and the J segment 6 bases; nucleotides outside the gene matches: 1. CDR3 protein: CASSGTGGQPQHF. The CDR3 bases are TGTGCCAGTAGCGGGACAGGGGGTCAGCCCCAGCATTTT.

This rearrangement joins TRBV28 to TRBJ2-1; 9 bases line up with TRBD2. Trimming cost V 6 bases and J 9 bases; bases outside gene matches: 12. Germline V gives CDR1 MDHEN, CDR2 SYDVKM. CDR3 length: 15 amino acids. DNA of the CDR3: TGTGCCAGCAGCGTCGTAGTAGCGGGAGTGGGTGAGCAGTTCTTC. Amino acids: CASSVVVAGVGEQFF.

The chain uses TRBV6-5 and TRBJ2-1, with D possibly TRBD2 on 5 matching bases. The V gene's germline CDR1 is MNHEY and CDR2 SVGAGI. The CDR3 runs 13 residues. The ends were cut back, 7 bases at V and 5 bases at J, with 12 bases in the middle. CDR3 sequence reads: CASTTGWDNEQFF. CDR3 in DNA: TGTGCCAGCACTACGGGGTGGGACAATGAGCAGTTCTTC.

This sequence joins TRBV5-1 and TRBJ2-4; maybe TRBD1 (6 bases). The germline gives CDR1 SGHRS, CDR2 YFSETQ. Trimming left V 0 bases short and J 5 bases short, with 9 bases between. This CDR3 region has 14 residues. In DNA, the CDR3 is TGCGCCAGCAGCTTGGCTTCAGGGGAAAACATTCAGTACTTC. It codes for CASSLASGENIQYF.

This CDR3 is CASSFSQTEETQYF. CDR3 nucleotide sequence: TGCGCCAGCAGCTTTTCCCAAACAGAGGAGACCCAGTACTTC. The rearrangement uses TRBV5-1 and TRBJ2-5; D gene ambiguous. Germline CDR1 reads SGHRS; CDR2 reads YFSETQ. V lost 2 bases and J 5 bases, leaving 13 bases between the germline ends. The CDR3 is 14 residues long.

The chain joins TRBV29-1 to TRBJ2-7, with D possibly TRBD2 on 5 matching bases. V gave up 5 bases and J gave up 2 bases, with 16 bases separating them. Germline values: CDR1 SQVTM, CDR2 ANQGSEA. This CDR3 has 14 amino acids. The CDR3, as DNA: TGCAGCGTTTTGCAGCGGACGGCAACCTACGAGCAGTACTTC. Amino acid sequence: CSVLQRTATYEQYF.

The chain is built from TRBV9 and TRBJ2-1; 9 bases are shared with TRBD2. CDR3 length equals 15 residues. The V gene end was trimmed by 0 bases and the J gene end by 6 bases; junction bases not matched to a gene: 4. Germline V gene lookup returns CDR1 SGDLS and CDR2 YYNGEE. The CDR3 is CASSVAGLALNEQFF. For the CDR3, the DNA is TGTGCCAGCAGCGTAGCGGGACTAGCCCTCAATGAGCAGTTCTTC.

The rearrangement uses TRBV30 and TRBJ1-2, with 8 bases matching TRBD1. The V gene's germline CDR1 is GTSNPN and CDR2 SVGIG (reference sequence). The CDR3 length is 13 residues. The V and J ends lost 3 bases and 3 bases, in that order; junction bases with no gene match: 3. CDR3 protein: CAWRGTGYYGYTF. The CDR3, as DNA: TGTGCCTGGAGGGGGACAGGCTACTATGGCTACACCTTC. The variable domain in full, completed from reference TRBV30 and TRBJ1-2, reads SQTIHQWPATLVQPVGSPLSLECTVEGTSNPNLYWYRQAAGRGLQLLFYSVGIGQISSEVPQNLSASRPQDRQFILSSKKLLLSDSGFYLCAWRGTGYYGYTFGSGTRLTVV.

This rearrangement joins TRBV5-5 to TRBJ2-6; no definite D call. The CDR3 contains 14 residues. V lost 1 base to trimming and J lost 2 bases, with 4 bases between them. Germline CDR1 SGHKS, CDR2 YYEKEE (reference sequence). As DNA, the CDR3 is TGTGCCAGCAGCTTGTTTACTGGGGCCAACGTCCTGACTTTC. Translated: CASSLFTGANVLTF.

The chain joins TRBV12-3 or TRBV12-4 to TRBJ2-2, with a tentative D call TRBD2 (6 bases). The V and J ends lost 6 bases and 6 bases respectively, with 8 bases between them. CDR3 size: 12 residues. CDR3 DNA: TGTGCCAGCAGAACTAGCCCCGGGGAGCTGTTTTTT. This sequence encodes CASRTSPGELFF.

The chain joins TRBV29-1 to TRBJ1-1; D remains ambiguous. The CDR3 is made up of 13 amino acids. Trimming stripped 1 base from V and 0 bases from J, with 6 bases between. The germline CDR1 and CDR2 sequences are SQVTM and ANQGSEA. The CDR3 region is CSVEGAVNTEAFF. CDR3 DNA: TGCAGCGTTGAAGGAGCGGTGAACACTGAAGCTTTCTTT.

There are a few counts of this clone. This chain joins TRBV5-1 and TRBJ2-4; a weak D match, TRBD1 (6 bases). V lost 4 bases, J lost 0 bases, and 11 bases lay in between. This CDR3 contains 15 residues. In germline, CDR1 is SGHRS, CDR2 YFSETQ. The CDR3 spells CASSGGQLAKNIQYF. The DNA of the CDR3 is TGCGCCAGCAGCGGAGGACAGCTAGCCAAAAACATTCAGTACTTC. The whole variable domain, filled in from reference TRBV5-1 and TRBJ2-4, reads KAGVTQTPRYLIKTRGQQVTLSCSPISGHRSVSWYQQTPGQGLQFLFEYFSETQRNKGNFPGRFSGRQFSNSRSEMNVSTLELGDSALYLCASSGGQLAKNIQYFGAGTRLSVL.

V gene TRBV13 combines with J gene TRBJ1-1; D gene uncertain. CDR1 PRHDT and CDR2 FYEKMQ come from the germline V gene (reference sequence). The CDR3 contains 15 residues. V was cut by 2 bases and J by 0 bases, with 10 bases left in between. CDR3 sequence (DNA): TGTGCCAGCAGCTTATTGGAGGGAATGAACACTGAAGCTTTCTTT. The encoded protein is CASSLLEGMNTEAFF. Supplemented by reference TRBV13 and TRBJ1-1, the full variable domain reads AAGVIQSPRHLIKEKRETATLKCYPIPRHDTVYWYQQGPGQDPQFLISFYEKMQSDKGSIPDRFSAQQFSDYHSELNMSSLELGDSALYFCASSLLEGMNTEAFFGQGTRLTVV.

CDR3 residues: CASSLLGRGTEAFF. CDR3 DNA sequence: TGCGCCAGCAGCTTGTTGGGGAGGGGAACTGAAGCTTTCTTT. This chain joins TRBV5-1 and TRBJ1-1, with D tentatively TRBD1 (5 bases). The germline CDR1 and CDR2 sequences are SGHRS and YFSETQ. The V end lost 1 base, the J end lost 5 bases, and 12 bases lay between the germline ends. There are 14 residues in the CDR3.